The present T cell receptor beta chain was sequenced within a study of cytomegalovirus exposure and HLA in healthy donors. Study at large: From HLA-typed donors, an early data release held tens of millions of unique TCRs.

For this clone: Antigen: not known.

Study-wide points: Trimming of TCR beta V- and J-genes showed a link, identified in a later analysis, to a missense DCLRE1C variant. DRB1 had the most TCR associations and HLA-C the fewest, a later analysis found, with rates varying by HLA locus.

The CDR3 consists of 16 residues. Germline CDR1 SGHRS, CDR2 YFSETQ. The V and J ends lost 5 bases and 2 bases, in that order; junction bases with no gene match: 12. PCR was performed using 60 Vbeta and 13 Jbeta primers. The assay was immunoSEQ multiplex PCR, and TCRdb's table has in-frame clones only and misses some. The table records roughly 100,000 clones, roughly 80% of them present only once. The sequence came from a woman between 40 and 55 years old in good health and CMV-seronegative. The material sequenced was PBMCs. V gene TRBV5-1 combines with J gene TRBJ2-5; 7 nucleotides line up with TRBD1. The CDR3 DNA sequence: TGCGCCAGCAGGACACCCGGGACAGCAGCTCAAGAGACCCAGTACTTC. Protein product: CASRTPGTAAQETQYF.